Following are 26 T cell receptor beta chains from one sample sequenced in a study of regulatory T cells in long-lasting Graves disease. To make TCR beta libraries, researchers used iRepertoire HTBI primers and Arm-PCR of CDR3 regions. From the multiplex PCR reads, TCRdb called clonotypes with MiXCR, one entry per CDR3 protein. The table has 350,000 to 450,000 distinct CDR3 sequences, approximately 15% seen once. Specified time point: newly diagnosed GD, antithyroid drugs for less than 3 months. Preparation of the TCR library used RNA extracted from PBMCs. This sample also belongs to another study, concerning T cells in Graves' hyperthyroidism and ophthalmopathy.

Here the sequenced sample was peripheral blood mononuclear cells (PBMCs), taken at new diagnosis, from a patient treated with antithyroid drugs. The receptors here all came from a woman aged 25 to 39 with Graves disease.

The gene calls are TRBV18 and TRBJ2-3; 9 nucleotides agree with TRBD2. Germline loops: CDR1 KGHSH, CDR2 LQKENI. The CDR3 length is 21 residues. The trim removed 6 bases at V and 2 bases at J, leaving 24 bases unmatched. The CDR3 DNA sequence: TGTGCCAGCTCGTCAAGGGCCTCCAAGACCCTAGCGGGACTTCTCACAGATACGCAGTATTTT. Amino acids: CASSSRASKTLAGLLTDTQYF.

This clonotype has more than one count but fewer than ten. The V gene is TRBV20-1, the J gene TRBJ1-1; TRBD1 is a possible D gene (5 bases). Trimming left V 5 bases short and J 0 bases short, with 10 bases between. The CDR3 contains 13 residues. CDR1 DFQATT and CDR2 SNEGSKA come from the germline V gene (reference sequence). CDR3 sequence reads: CSAYDSLNTEAFF. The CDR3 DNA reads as TGCAGTGCTTATGACAGTTTGAACACTGAAGCTTTCTTT.

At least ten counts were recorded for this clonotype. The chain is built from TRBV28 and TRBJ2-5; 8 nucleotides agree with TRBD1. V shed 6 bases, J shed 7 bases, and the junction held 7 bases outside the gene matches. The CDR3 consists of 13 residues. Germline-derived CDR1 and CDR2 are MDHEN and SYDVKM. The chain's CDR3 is CASRTGDVVTQYF. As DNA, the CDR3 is TGTGCCAGCAGGACAGGGGACGTCGTGACCCAGTACTTC.

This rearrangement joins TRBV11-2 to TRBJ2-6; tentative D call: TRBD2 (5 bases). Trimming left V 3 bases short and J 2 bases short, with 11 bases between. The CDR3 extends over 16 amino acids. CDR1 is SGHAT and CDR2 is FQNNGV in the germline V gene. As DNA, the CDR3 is TGTGCCAGCAGCTTCAAACCCGGGACTGGGGCCAACGTCCTGACTTTC. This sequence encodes CASSFKPGTGANVLTF.

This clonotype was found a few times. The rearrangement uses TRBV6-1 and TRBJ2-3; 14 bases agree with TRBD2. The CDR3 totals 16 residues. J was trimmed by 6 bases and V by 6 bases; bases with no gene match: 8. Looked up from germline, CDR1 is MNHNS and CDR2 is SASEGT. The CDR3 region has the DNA TGTGCCAGCAGAAGACTAGCGGGAGGGCGAAGCGATACGCAGTATTTT. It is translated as CASRRLAGGRSDTQYF.

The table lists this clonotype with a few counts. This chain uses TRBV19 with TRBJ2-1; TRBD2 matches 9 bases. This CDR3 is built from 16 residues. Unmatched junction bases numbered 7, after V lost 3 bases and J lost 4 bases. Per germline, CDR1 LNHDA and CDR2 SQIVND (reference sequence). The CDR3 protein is CASSIASGISYNEQFF. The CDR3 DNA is TGTGCCAGTAGTATCGCTAGCGGGATCAGTTACAATGAGCAGTTCTTC.

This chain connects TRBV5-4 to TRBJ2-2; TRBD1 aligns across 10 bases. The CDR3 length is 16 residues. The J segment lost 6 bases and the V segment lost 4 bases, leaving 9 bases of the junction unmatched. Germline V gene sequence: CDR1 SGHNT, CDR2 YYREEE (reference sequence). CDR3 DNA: TGTGCCAGCAGCACCCCAAGGACAGGGGGAGCCGGGGAGCTGTTTTTT. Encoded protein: CASSTPRTGGAGELFF.

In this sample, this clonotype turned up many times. Here the CDR3 reads CAWGGLLHNEQFF. In DNA form, the CDR3 reads TGTGCCTGGGGGGGCCTCCTCCACAATGAGCAGTTCTTC. The rearrangement links TRBV30 to TRBJ2-1; maybe TRBD1 (6 bases). V was cut by 5 bases and J by 5 bases, with 13 bases left in between. CDR1 GTSNPN and CDR2 SVGIG come from the germline V gene (reference sequence). The CDR3 length is 13 residues.

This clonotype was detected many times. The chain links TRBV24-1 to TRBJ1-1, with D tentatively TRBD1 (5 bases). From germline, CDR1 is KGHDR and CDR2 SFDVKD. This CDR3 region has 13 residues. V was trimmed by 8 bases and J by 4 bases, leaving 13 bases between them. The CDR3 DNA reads TGTGCCACCAAAGGGTTGGGGGGCACTGAAGCTTTCTTT. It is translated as CATKGLGGTEAFF.

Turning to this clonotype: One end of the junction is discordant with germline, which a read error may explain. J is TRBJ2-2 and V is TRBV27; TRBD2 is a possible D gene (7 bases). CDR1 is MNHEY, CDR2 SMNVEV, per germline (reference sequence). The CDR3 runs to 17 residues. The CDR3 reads CASCLGGDFMSTGELFF. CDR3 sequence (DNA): TGTGCCAGCTGTTTAGGGGGGGACTTCATGAGCACCGGGGAGCTGTTTTTT.

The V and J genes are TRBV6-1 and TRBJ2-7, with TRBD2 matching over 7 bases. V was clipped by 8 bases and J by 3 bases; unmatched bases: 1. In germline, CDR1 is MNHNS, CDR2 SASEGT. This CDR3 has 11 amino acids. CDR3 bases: TGTGCCAGCGGGGGGGTCTACGAGCAGTACTTC. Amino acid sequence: CASGGVYEQYF.

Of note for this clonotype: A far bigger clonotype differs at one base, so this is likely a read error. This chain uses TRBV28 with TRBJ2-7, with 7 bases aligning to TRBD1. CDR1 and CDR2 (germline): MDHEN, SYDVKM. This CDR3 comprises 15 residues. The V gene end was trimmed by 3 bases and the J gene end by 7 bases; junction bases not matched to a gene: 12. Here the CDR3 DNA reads TGTGCCAGCAGTTTGGTGACAGGGAGAGGCAATGAGCAGTACTTC. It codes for CASSLVTGRGNEQYF.

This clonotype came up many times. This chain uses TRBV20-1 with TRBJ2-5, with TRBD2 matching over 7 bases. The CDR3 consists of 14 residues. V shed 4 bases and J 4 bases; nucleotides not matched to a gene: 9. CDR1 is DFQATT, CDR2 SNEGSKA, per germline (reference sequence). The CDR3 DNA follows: TGCAGTGCTACCGTACCGGGAGGCATAGAGACCCAGTACTTC. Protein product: CSATVPGGIETQYF.

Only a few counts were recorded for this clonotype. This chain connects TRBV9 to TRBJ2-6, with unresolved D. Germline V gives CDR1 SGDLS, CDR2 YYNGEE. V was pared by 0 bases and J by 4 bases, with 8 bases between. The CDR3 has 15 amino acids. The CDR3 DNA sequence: TGTGCCAGCAGCGTAGAGAAGGCGGGGGCCAACGTCCTGACTTTC. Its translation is CASSVEKAGANVLTF.

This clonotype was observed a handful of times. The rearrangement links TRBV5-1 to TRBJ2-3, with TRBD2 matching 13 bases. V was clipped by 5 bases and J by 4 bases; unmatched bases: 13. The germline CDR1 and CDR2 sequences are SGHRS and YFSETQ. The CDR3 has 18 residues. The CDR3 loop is CASRSRLAGGLSPDTQYF. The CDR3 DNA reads TGCGCCAGCAGATCACGACTAGCGGGAGGTCTATCCCCAGATACGCAGTATTTT.

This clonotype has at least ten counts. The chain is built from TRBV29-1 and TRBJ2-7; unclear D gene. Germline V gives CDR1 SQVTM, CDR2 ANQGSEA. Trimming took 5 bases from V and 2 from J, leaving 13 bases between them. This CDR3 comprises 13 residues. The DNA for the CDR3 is TGCAGCGTTTTCGGCAGACCTACCTACGAGCAGTACTTC. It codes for CSVFGRPTYEQYF.

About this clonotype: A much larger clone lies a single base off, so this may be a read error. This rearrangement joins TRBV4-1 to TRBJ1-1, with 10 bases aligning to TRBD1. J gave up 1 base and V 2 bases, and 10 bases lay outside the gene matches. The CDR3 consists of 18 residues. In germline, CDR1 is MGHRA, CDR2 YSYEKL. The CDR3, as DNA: TGCGCCAGCAGCCAACGACCACACCGGGACAGGGGGAACACTGAAGCTTTCTTT. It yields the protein CASSQRPHRDRGNTEAFF.

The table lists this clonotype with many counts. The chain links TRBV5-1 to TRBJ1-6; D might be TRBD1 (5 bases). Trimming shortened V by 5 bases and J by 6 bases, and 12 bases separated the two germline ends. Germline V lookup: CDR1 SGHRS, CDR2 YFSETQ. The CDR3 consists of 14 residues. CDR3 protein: CASRRDEGNSPLHF. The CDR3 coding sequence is TGCGCCAGCAGGCGGGACGAGGGTAATTCACCCCTCCACTTT.

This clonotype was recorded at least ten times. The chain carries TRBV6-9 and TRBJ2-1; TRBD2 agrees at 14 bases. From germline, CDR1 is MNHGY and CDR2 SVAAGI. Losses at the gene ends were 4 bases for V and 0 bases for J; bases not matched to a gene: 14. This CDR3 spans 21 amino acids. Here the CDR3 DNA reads TGTGCCAGCAGTTCCCCCCCCGGGACTAGCGGGAGTCGAAGCTCCTACAATGAGCAGTTCTTC. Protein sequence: CASSSPPGTSGSRSSYNEQFF.

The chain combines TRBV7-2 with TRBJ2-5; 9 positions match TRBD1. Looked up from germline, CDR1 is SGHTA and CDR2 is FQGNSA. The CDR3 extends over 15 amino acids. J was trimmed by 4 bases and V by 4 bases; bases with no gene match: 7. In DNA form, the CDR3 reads TGTGCCAGCAGCTACAGGGGACAGGGTGGAGAGACCCAGTACTTC. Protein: CASSYRGQGGETQYF.

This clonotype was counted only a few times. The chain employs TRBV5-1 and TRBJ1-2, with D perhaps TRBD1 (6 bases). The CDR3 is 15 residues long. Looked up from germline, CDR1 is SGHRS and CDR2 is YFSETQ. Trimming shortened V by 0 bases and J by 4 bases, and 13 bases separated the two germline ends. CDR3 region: CASSLEGVAIYGYTF. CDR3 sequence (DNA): TGCGCCAGCAGCTTGGAGGGGGTGGCAATCTATGGCTACACCTTC.

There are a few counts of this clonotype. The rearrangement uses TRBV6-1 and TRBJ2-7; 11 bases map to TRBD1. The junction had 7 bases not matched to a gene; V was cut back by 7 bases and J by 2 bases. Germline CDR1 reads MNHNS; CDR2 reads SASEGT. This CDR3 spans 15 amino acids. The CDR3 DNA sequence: TGTGCCAGCAAAAGAGGGACAGGGGGAACCTACGAGCAGTACTTC. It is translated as CASKRGTGGTYEQYF.

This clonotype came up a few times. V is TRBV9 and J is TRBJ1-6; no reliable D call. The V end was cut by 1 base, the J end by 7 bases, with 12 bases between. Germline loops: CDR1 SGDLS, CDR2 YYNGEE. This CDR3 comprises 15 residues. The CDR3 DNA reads TGTGCCAGCAGCGTAAGCGGGTACGGGAATTCACCCCTCCACTTT. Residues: CASSVSGYGNSPLHF.

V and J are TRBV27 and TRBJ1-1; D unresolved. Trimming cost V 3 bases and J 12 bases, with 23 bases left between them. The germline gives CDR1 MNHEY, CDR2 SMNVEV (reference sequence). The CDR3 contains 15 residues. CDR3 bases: TGTGCCAGCAGTTTTGTGGGGATTCCACTCCTCGAACCTTTCTTT. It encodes CASSFVGIPLLEPFF.

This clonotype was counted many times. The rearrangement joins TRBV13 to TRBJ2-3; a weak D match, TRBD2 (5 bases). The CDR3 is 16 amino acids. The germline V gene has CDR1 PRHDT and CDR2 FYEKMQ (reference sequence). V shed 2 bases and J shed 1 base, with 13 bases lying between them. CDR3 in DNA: TGTGCCAGCAGCTTAAGGTGGGAGTTAGGCACAGATACGCAGTATTTT. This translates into CASSLRWELGTDTQYF.

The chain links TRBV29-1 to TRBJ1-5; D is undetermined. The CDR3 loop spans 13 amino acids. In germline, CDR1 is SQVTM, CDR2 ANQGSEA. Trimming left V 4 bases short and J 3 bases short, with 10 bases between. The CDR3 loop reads CSVGDGYNQPQHF. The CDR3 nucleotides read TGCAGCGTTGGCGACGGATACAATCAGCCCCAGCATTTT. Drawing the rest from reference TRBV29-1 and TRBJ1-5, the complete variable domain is SAVISQKPSRDICQRGTSLTIQCQVDSQVTMMFWYRQQPGQSLTLIATANQGSEATYESGFVIDKFPISRPNLTFSTLTVSNMSPEDSSIYLCSVGDGYNQPQHFGDGTRLSIL.